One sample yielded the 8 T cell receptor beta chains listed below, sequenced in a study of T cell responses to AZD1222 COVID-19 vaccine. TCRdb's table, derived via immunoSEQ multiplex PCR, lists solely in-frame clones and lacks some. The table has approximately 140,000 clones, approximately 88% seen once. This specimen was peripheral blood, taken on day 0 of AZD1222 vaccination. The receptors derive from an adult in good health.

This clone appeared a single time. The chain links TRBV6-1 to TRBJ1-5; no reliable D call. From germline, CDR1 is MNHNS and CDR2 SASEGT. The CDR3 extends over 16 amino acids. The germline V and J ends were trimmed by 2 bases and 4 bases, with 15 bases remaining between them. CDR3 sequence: CASSELSYGPNQPQHF. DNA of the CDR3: TGTGCCAGCAGTGAACTTTCTTACGGCCCGAATCAGCCCCAGCATTTT.

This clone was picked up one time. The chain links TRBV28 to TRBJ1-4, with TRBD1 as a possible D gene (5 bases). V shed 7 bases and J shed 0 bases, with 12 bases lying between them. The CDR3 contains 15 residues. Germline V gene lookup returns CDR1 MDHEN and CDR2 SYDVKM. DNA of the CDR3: TGTGCCAGCACGGAAGGAGGGGCAACTAATGAAAAACTGTTTTTT. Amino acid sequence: CASTEGGATNEKLFF. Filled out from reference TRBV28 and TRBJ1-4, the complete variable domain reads DVKVTQSSRYLVKRTGEKVFLECVQDMDHENMFWYRQDPGLGLRLIYFSYDVKMKEKGDIPEGYSVSREKKERFSLILESASTNQTSMYLCASTEGGATNEKLFFGSGTQLSVL.

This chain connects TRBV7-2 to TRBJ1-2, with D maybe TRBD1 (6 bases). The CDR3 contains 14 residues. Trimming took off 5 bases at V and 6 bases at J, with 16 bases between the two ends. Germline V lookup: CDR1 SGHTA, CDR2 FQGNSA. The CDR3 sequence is CASSGQTGLDGYTF. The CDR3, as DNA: TGTGCCAGCAGCGGACAAACAGGGTTAGATGGCTACACCTTC.

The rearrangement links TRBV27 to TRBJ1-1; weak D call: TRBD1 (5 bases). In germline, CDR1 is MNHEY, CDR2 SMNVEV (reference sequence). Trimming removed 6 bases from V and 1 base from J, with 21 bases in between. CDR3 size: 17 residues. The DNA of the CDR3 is TGTGCCAGCAGAAGGTTAGGCCAGGGAATCGGGAACACTGAAGCTTTCTTT. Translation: CASRRLGQGIGNTEAFF.

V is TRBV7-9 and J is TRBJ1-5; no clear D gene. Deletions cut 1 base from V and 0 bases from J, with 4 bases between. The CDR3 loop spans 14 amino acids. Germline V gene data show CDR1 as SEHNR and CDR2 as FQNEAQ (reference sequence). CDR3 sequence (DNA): TGTGCCAGCAGCTTAGAGGGTAGCAATCAGCCCCAGCATTTT. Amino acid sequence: CASSLEGSNQPQHF.

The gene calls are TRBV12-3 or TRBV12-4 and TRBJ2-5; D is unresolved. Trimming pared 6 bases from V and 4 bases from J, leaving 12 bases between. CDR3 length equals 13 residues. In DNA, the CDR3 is TGTGCCAGCAGCTTTCAAGTCGGAGAGACCCAGTACTTC. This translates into CASSFQVGETQYF.

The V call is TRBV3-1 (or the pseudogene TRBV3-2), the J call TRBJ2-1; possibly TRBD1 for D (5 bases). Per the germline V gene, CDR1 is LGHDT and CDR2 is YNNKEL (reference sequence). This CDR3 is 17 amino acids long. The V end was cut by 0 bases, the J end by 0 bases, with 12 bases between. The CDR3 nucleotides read TGTGCCAGCAGCCAAGATCATCAGGGAAGCTCCTACAATGAGCAGTTCTTC. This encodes CASSQDHQGSSYNEQFF.

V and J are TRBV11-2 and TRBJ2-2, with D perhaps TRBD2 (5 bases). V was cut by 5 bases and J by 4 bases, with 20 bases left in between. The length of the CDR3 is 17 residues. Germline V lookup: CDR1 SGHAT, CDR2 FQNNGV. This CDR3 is CASSKEGDVWGTGELFF. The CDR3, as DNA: TGTGCCAGCAGCAAAGAGGGCGATGTATGGGGCACCGGGGAGCTGTTTTTT.